This T cell receptor beta chain was sequenced during a study of identical twins. V was trimmed by 4 bases and J by 2 bases, leaving 8 bases between them. CDR3 length: 13 residues. The germline gives CDR1 MNHNS, CDR2 SASEGT. This clonotype was picked up many times. Each CDR3 protein is one row after TCRdb ran MiXCR on the 5' RACE reads. The sample consists of roughly 720,000 distinct CDR3 sequences, 15% to 20% of them appearing once. This sample was also put to use in a study of T cells expressing NK-cell markers. That investigation notes: Sorted CD3+CD56+NKG2C+, CD3+CD56+NKG2C- and CD3+CD56-NKG2C+ T cells supplied TCR beta repertoires. In roughly six donors, dominant NKG2C+ clonotypes were about 1.0-8% of CD8+ T cells. The leading position in the CD3+CD56-NKG2C+ fraction of several donors also went to these clonotypes. It remained uncertain whether the expanded NKG2C+ T cell clones were specific for HCMV antigens.

This chain joins TRBV6-1 and TRBJ2-5; D possibly corresponds to TRBD2 (5 bases). Sequencing was carried out using PBMCs. This clonotype was obtained from a woman between 18 and 30 years old in good health. The CDR3 sequence is CASSGAEQETQYF. The DNA of the CDR3 is TGTGCCAGCAGTGGAGCGGAACAAGAGACCCAGTACTTC.